This TCR beta chain originates from a study of brain T cells in children with intractable seizures. Germline V gene sequence: CDR1 MNHEY, CDR2 SMNVEV (reference sequence). The CDR3 totals 15 residues. The V gene end was trimmed by 6 bases and the J gene end by 4 bases; junction bases not matched to a gene: 5. Surgery cases with the highest brain T cell transcript signatures were chosen for sequencing. Patients received at least one anti-epileptic drug before surgery. Findings and limits, study-wide: Pre-surgery blood may have been undersampled, hiding some clones.

TCRdb's copy holds only in-frame clones and misses some; the assay was immunoSEQ multiplex PCR. The table includes 110,000 or so clones, around 94% detected once. Regarding this clone: What it recognizes is unknown.

The starting material was peripheral blood, obtained at surgery. The rearrangement links TRBV27 to TRBJ2-2; 10 nucleotides line up with TRBD1. The clonotype was recovered from a boy younger than two with hemimegalencephaly and intractable seizures. This CDR3 is CASSPGTGVTGELFF. In nucleotides, the CDR3 is TGTGCCAGCAGCCCCGGGACAGGGGTCACCGGGGAGCTGTTTTTT.